This T cell receptor (beta chain) was observed in a study of liver allograft versus peripheral blood T cells. Across the whole study: Recipients' peripheral blood T cell receptor repertoires were compared with those in transplanted livers.

V lost 4 bases to trimming and J lost 2 bases; unmatched junction nucleotides: 1. The CDR3 spans 13 residues. CDR1 LNHDA and CDR2 SQIVND come from the germline V gene (reference sequence). Study-level points and caveats: Reported data describe T cell receptor repertoires within liver allografts as differing from those in peripheral blood.

Relative to its sample, this clonotype is medium-sized. As yet, its antigen is unknown. TCRdb recomputed calls from the reads with MiXCR, one row per CDR3 protein. The sample holds some 14,000 distinct CDR3 sequences, 20% seen once. This sequence joins TRBV19 and TRBJ1-2; TRBD1 aligns across 7 bases. The source is a human patient who had a liver transplant. Some of the T cells might come from the graft donor. CDR3 DNA sequence: TGTGCCAGTAGTAAACAGGGGAACTATGGCTACACCTTC. The encoded protein is CASSKQGNYGYTF.